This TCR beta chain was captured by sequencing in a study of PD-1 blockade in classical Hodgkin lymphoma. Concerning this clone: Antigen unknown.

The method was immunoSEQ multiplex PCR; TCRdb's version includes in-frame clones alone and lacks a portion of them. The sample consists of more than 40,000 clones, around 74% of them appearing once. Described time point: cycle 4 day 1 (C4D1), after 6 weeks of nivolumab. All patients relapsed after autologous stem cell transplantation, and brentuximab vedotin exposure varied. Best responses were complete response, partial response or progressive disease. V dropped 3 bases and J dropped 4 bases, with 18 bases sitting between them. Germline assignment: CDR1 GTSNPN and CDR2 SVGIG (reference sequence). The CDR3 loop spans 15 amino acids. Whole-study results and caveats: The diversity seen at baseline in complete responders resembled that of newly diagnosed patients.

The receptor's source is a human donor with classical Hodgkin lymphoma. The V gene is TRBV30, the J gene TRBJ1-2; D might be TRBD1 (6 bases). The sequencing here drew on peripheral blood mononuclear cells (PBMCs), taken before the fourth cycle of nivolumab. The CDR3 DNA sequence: TGTGCCTGGAGCGGGGGGCCGTTCGGCGCCTATGGCTACACCTTC. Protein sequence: CAWSGGPFGAYGYTF.